The 16 T cell receptor beta chains given below trace back to one sample, sequenced in a study of OX40 agonist ivuxolimab in advanced cancers. Sequencing was performed with immunoSEQ multiplex PCR; in TCRdb, only in-frame clones are kept and a portion is missing. The profile covers tens of thousands of clones, with around 91% appearing a single time and 0.7% to 0.95% taken by the ten largest. Sample: CD4+ or CD8+ T cells sorted from blood, taken in a trial of the OX40 agonist ivuxolimab. These receptors all come from an adult with an advanced solid tumor such as melanoma, head and neck, liver or kidney cancer.

This rearrangement joins TRBV29-1 to TRBJ2-2; the D gene is possibly TRBD2 (9 bases). V was shortened by 7 bases and J by 7 bases, with 19 bases between the two germline ends. The CDR3 length is 14 residues. Germline-derived CDR1 and CDR2 are SQVTM and ANQGSEA. The CDR3 here is CSAGGGRVGGELFF. In DNA form, the CDR3 reads TGCAGCGCAGGGGGCGGGAGGGTTGGCGGGGAGCTGTTTTTT.

The chain links TRBV27 to TRBJ2-3, with TRBD2 identical over 9 bases. The CDR3 is 15 residues long. V gave up 6 bases and J gave up 5 bases; unmatched junction bases: 9. Per germline, CDR1 MNHEY and CDR2 SMNVEV (reference sequence). CDR3 amino acids: CASSVTSGAGDTQYF. The CDR3, as DNA: TGTGCCAGCAGCGTGACTAGCGGAGCCGGAGATACGCAGTATTTT.

The chain uses TRBV11-3 and TRBJ1-3; D is undetermined. V dropped 1 base and J dropped 3 bases, with 7 bases sitting between them. CDR3 length equals 14 residues. Germline V gene lookup returns CDR1 SGHNT and CDR2 YENEEA. CDR3 nucleotide sequence: TGTGCCAGCAGCTTAGGGGGTGTTGGAAACACCATATATTTT. Translating gives CASSLGGVGNTIYF.

V usage is TRBV9 and J usage is TRBJ1-2, with 7 bases that match TRBD1. The CDR3 totals 15 residues. Trimming removed 5 bases from V and 3 bases from J; junction bases left unmatched: 10. CDR1 is SGDLS and CDR2 is YYNGEE in the germline V gene. The CDR3, as DNA: TGTGCCAGCAGACTTAGACAGGGACTTGACTATGGCTACACCTTC. It encodes CASRLRQGLDYGYTF.

This chain joins TRBV10-3 and TRBJ2-1, with 11 bases identical to TRBD2. The length of the CDR3 is 19 residues. Germline CDR1 reads ENHRY; CDR2 reads SYGVKD. The V segment lost 2 bases and the J segment 3 bases; nucleotides outside the gene matches: 12. CDR3 sequence reads: CAISERASVGLADYNEQFF. As DNA, the CDR3 is TGTGCCATCAGTGAGAGGGCGTCGGTGGGACTAGCGGACTACAATGAGCAGTTCTTC.

The chain is built from TRBV7-3 and TRBJ2-1; D remains unclear. The CDR3 extends over 14 amino acids. Trimming pared 8 bases from V and 1 base from J, leaving 12 bases between. Germline V CDR1 and CDR2: SGHTA, FQGTGA. The CDR3 loop is CASSSGLSYNEQFF. CDR3 nucleotide sequence: TGTGCCAGCTCGTCCGGTCTTTCCTACAATGAGCAGTTCTTC.

In nucleotides, the CDR3 is TGTGCCAGCAGCCCAGGGACAGCAGACAATGAGCAGTTCTTC. It is translated as CASSPGTADNEQFF. The chain carries TRBV6-5 and TRBJ2-1; TRBD1 matches 7 bases. The CDR3 spans 14 residues. CDR1 and CDR2 (germline): MNHEY, SVGAGI. V lost 6 bases to trimming and J lost 5 bases; unmatched junction nucleotides: 7.

V gene TRBV7-6 combines with J gene TRBJ2-3; D is possibly TRBD2 (7 bases). The germline V gene has CDR1 SGHVS and CDR2 FNYEAQ. The CDR3 has 17 residues. Trimming stripped 1 base from V and 0 bases from J, with 14 bases between. CDR3 nucleotide sequence: TGTGCCAGCAGCTTAGTATCGGGGGGCATGAGCACAGATACGCAGTATTTT. Amino acids: CASSLVSGGMSTDTQYF.

The chain couples TRBV4-1 to TRBJ2-3; TRBD2 agrees at 15 bases. CDR1 is MGHRA, CDR2 YSYEKL, per germline. Trimming took 5 bases from V and 4 from J; bases not matched to a gene: 4. The CDR3 has 16 residues. The CDR3 spells CASSKGLAGGPDTQYF. As DNA, the CDR3 is TGCGCCAGCAGCAAGGGACTAGCGGGAGGACCAGATACGCAGTATTTT.

This sequence joins TRBV7-3 and TRBJ2-2; D perhaps matches TRBD2 (7 bases). The CDR3 totals 16 residues. The germline V and J ends were trimmed by 5 bases and 4 bases, with 17 bases remaining between them. CDR1 SGHTA and CDR2 FQGTGA come from the germline V gene. The CDR3: CASSLRGREFTGELFF. CDR3 in DNA: TGTGCCAGCAGCCTGCGGGGGCGGGAGTTCACCGGGGAGCTGTTTTTT.

The chain uses TRBV2 and TRBJ1-2, with TRBD1 identical over 7 bases. Germline V gives CDR1 SNHLY, CDR2 FYNNEI. V lost 6 bases to trimming and J lost 4 bases; unmatched junction nucleotides: 8. This CDR3 is built from 14 residues. The CDR3 here is CASSPGQRRYGYTF. CDR3 in DNA: TGTGCCAGCAGCCCGGGACAGCGACGCTATGGCTACACCTTC.

V is TRBV28 and J is TRBJ2-7; no clear D. The germline V gene encodes CDR1 MDHEN and CDR2 SYDVKM. The CDR3 runs 13 residues. V was trimmed by 3 bases and J by 2 bases, leaving 8 bases between them. Here the CDR3 DNA reads TGTGCCAGCAGTTTTCCAAGTACCTACGAGCAGTACTTC. Its protein is CASSFPSTYEQYF.

The chain combines TRBV5-5 with TRBJ1-2; possibly TRBD1 for D (5 bases). This CDR3 contains 14 residues. Germline V gene data show CDR1 as SGHKS and CDR2 as YYEKEE (reference sequence). V lost 2 bases to trimming and J lost 4 bases, with 12 bases between them. The DNA for the CDR3 is TGTGCCAGCAGCTTTGGAGGGGACGTCTATGGCTACACCTTC. Its translation is CASSFGGDVYGYTF.

The V call is TRBV6-5, the J call TRBJ2-3; no reliable D call. Trimming left V 4 bases short and J 1 base short, with 9 bases between. CDR3 length: 14 amino acids. CDR1 is MNHEY and CDR2 is SVGAGI in the germline V gene. Written as DNA, the CDR3 is TGTGCCAGCAGTTCGGACGCCCGCACAGATACGCAGTATTTT. Protein sequence: CASSSDARTDTQYF.

This chain connects TRBV29-1 to TRBJ1-4; 9 nucleotides agree with TRBD1. The junction had 3 bases not matched to a gene; V was cut back by 3 bases and J by 7 bases. The V gene's germline CDR1 is SQVTM and CDR2 ANQGSEA. This CDR3 region has 13 residues. The CDR3 region has the DNA TGCAGCGTTGAGGGACAGGGACGTGAAAAACTGTTTTTT. This sequence encodes CSVEGQGREKLFF.

The chain combines TRBV30 with TRBJ2-3; 8 bases map to TRBD2. CDR1 is GTSNPN, CDR2 SVGIG, per germline (reference sequence). The CDR3 is 16 amino acids. Losses at the gene ends were 5 bases for V and 0 bases for J; bases not matched to a gene: 10. CDR3 DNA sequence: TGTGCCTGGTCCAACTGGGCTAGCGGGAGCACAGATACGCAGTATTTT. This encodes CAWSNWASGSTDTQYF.